This entry describes one TCR beta chain. This sample is drawn from a study of PD-L1 blockade in urothelial cancer. The assay was immunoSEQ multiplex PCR, and TCRdb's table has in-frame clones only and misses some. There are about 63,000 clones in the sample; 81% occur only once, and 2.5% to 3.5% lies in the top ten. Time point defined: pretreatment peripheral blood. The clonotype originates from a man between 65 and 85 years old with urothelial cancer. The specimen comprised PBMCs, sampled around atezolizumab (anti-PD-L1) treatment.

The CDR3 sequence is CASSERTSGIYEQYF. The CDR3, as DNA: TGTGCCAGCAGTGAGCGGACTAGCGGGATTTACGAGCAGTACTTC. The genes are TRBV2 and TRBJ2-7, with TRBD2 identical over 12 bases. Unmatched junction bases numbered 4, after V lost 3 bases and J lost 4 bases. Germline CDR1 is SNHLY and CDR2 is FYNNEI. This CDR3 region has 15 residues.